Listed here is a single T cell receptor beta chain. The entry originates in a study of tumour-infiltrating T cells in Burkitt lymphoma. At the level of the study: Overall and progression-free survival were predicted by productive clonality.

The assay was immunoSEQ multiplex PCR, and TCRdb's table has in-frame clones only and misses some. The repertoire includes some 5,000 clones, around a quarter of them detected once, and around 24% sits in the top ten. The sequencing sample was made of tumor tissue. This TCR came from a human donor with diffuse large B-cell lymphoma.

The CDR3 here is CSVEGLRGAPYEQYF. Here the CDR3 DNA reads TGCAGCGTTGAAGGGTTGAGGGGAGCGCCCTACGAGCAGTACTTC. The chain recombines TRBV29-1 with TRBJ2-7; D is possibly TRBD1 or TRBD2 (5 bases each). With 1 base removed from V and 2 bases from J, the gap between germline ends came to 15 bases. The CDR3 spans 15 residues. Germline-derived CDR1 and CDR2 are SQVTM and ANQGSEA.